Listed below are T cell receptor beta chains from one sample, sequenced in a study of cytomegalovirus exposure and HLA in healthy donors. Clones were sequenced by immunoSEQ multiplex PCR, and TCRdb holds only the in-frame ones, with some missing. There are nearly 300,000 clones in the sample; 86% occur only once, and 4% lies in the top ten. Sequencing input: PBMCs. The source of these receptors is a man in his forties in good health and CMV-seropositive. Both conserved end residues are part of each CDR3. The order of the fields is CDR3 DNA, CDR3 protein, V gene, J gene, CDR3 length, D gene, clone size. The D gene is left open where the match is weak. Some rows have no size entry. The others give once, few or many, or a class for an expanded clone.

TGCAGCGTGGACGGGGATCGCACAGATACGCAGTATTTT	CSVDGDRTDTQYF	TRBV29-1	TRBJ2-3	13	-	few
TGTGCCAGCTCTCCCCCCCCTGGACAGAATGGAAACACCATATATTTT	CASSPPPGQNGNTIYF	TRBV28	TRBJ1-3	16	-	-
TGTGCCAGCTCACCACTCAGACAGGGCCTTAATGAAAAACTGTTTTTT	CASSPLRQGLNEKLFF	TRBV18	TRBJ1-4	16	TRBD1	few
TGTGCCAGCAGCGCGACAGCGAACACTGAAGCTTTCTTT	CASSATANTEAFF	TRBV9	TRBJ1-1	13	-	-
TGTGCCACCAGCAGAGATCGAGGGTCGAGTCAGCCCCAGCATTTT	CATSRDRGSSQPQHF	TRBV15	TRBJ1-5	15	-	once
TGTGCCAGCAGCTTGGCAGTCCGCTACAATGAGCAGTTCTTC	CASSLAVRYNEQFF	TRBV5-6	TRBJ2-1	14	-	once
TGTGCCAGCAGCTTAGCGGGCTCAGAACGCGAGCAGTACTTC	CASSLAGSEREQYF	TRBV7-6	TRBJ2-7	14	-	few
TGTGCCAGCAGTTACTCAGGGGGCCGGACCTACGAGCAGTACTTC	CASSYSGGRTYEQYF	TRBV6-5	TRBJ2-7	15	TRBD1	once
TGTGCCAGCAGTTCGACAGGGGCTTCTGGAAACACCATATATTTT	CASSSTGASGNTIYF	TRBV28	TRBJ1-3	15	TRBD1	-
TGTGCCACCAACGAGCGGGAGCGGACAGATACGCAGTATTTT	CATNERERTDTQYF	TRBV11-2	TRBJ2-3	14	TRBD2	-
TGTGCCAGCAGTATCAGGGGTGATGGCTACACCTTC	CASSIRGDGYTF	TRBV28	TRBJ1-2	12	-	-
TGTGCCAGTAAGAAACTAGCGGGAATGGATGAGCAGTTCTTC	CASKKLAGMDEQFF	TRBV19	TRBJ2-1	14	TRBD2	-
TGCAGCGTTGTGGGACTCCTAAACTCTGGGGCCAACGTCCTGACTTTC	CSVVGLLNSGANVLTF	TRBV29-1	TRBJ2-6	16	-	-
TGTGCCAGCAGTGAAGAGAGCGTATCCTCTGGAAACACCATATATTTT	CASSEESVSSGNTIYF	TRBV2	TRBJ1-3	16	-	-
TGCGCCAGCGCAGCCAGGCCCGATGAAAAACTGTTTTTT	CASAARPDEKLFF	TRBV23-1	TRBJ1-4	13	-	-
TGTGCCAGCTCACCAAACGGGAACACTGAAGCTTTCTTT	CASSPNGNTEAFF	TRBV18	TRBJ1-1	13	-	few
TGTGCCAGCACCCCAGGGGGATCCTACAATGAGCAGTTCTTC	CASTPGGSYNEQFF	TRBV27	TRBJ2-1	14	TRBD1	-
TGTGCCAGCAGCCTAAACCAGCCCGGGGTCGCTGAAGCTTTCTTT	CASSLNQPGVAEAFF	TRBV4-2	TRBJ1-1	15	-	-
TGTGCCAGCAGCTTGTATACGGGTGAGCAGTACTTC	CASSLYTGEQYF	TRBV5-6	TRBJ2-7	12	-	few
TGTGCCACCAGCAGAGATGGCGGCATGAACACTGAAGCTTTCTTT	CATSRDGGMNTEAFF	TRBV15	TRBJ1-1	15	-	-
TGTGCCAGCAGCTCGCGACGGGACAGGGAACGGGCTGGGGCCAACGTCCTGACTTTC	CASSSRRDRERAGANVLTF	TRBV13	TRBJ2-6	19	TRBD1	once
TGTGCCAGCAGTCCCGGGACAGGGGGTAACGGCTACACCTTC	CASSPGTGGNGYTF	TRBV2	TRBJ1-2	14	TRBD1	few
TGTGCCAGCAGTTTGCGGGTCTCCTACGAGCAGTACTTC	CASSLRVSYEQYF	TRBV27	TRBJ2-7	13	-	-
TGTGCCAGCAGCTTAGTTGCGGGAGGGATCCAAGAGACCCAGTACTTC	CASSLVAGGIQETQYF	TRBV7-8	TRBJ2-5	16	TRBD2	-
TGTGCCAGTAGCGGGACAGGGGGAAGTACTGAAGCTTTCTTT	CASSGTGGSTEAFF	TRBV19	TRBJ1-1	14	TRBD1	few
TGCGCCAGCAGCTTGGGGACAGGGGATGGCTACACCTTC	CASSLGTGDGYTF	TRBV5-1	TRBJ1-2	13	TRBD1	-
TGTGCCAGCAGCTTATTAAGACAGGGGACCTACAATGAGCAGTTCTTC	CASSLLRQGTYNEQFF	TRBV5-4	TRBJ2-1	16	TRBD1	-
TGCGCCAGCAGCCAAGGAGGGCTAGCGGGATTCAATGAGCAGTTCTTC	CASSQGGLAGFNEQFF	TRBV4-1	TRBJ2-1	16	TRBD2	-
TGTGCCAGCAGCTTGGTGCAGGTTTTGGAGACCCAGTACTTC	CASSLVQVLETQYF	TRBV5-5	TRBJ2-5	14	-	-
TGTGCCAGCAGCTTAGACGGCCACGGGATCGCTGGAAACACCATATATTTT	CASSLDGHGIAGNTIYF	TRBV7-2	TRBJ1-3	17	-	-
TGTGCCAGCAGTCCCCCCAGGGGGCTCGGTTCACCCCTCCACTTT	CASSPPRGLGSPLHF	TRBV6-5	TRBJ1-6	15	TRBD1	-
TGCGCCAGCGGGGAGTCCCCCGCCTACGAGCAGTACTTC	CASGESPAYEQYF	TRBV10-2	TRBJ2-7	13	-	-
TGTGCCAGCTCACCGAACAGGGGGCGGCCTAGCACAGATACGCAGTATTTT	CASSPNRGRPSTDTQYF	TRBV18	TRBJ2-3	17	TRBD1	-
TGTGCCAGCAGCTCTCAGGGGGCGGGTACTGAAGCTTTCTTT	CASSSQGAGTEAFF	TRBV7-6	TRBJ1-1	14	TRBD1	-
TGTGCCAGCAGCCCTGGACAGGGGACCTACGAGCAGTACTTC	CASSPGQGTYEQYF	TRBV6-5	TRBJ2-7	14	TRBD1	-
TGTGCCAGCAGCTTAGCCCTAAGGGACAGGGGACCTGGGGCCAACGTCCTGACTTTC	CASSLALRDRGPGANVLTF	TRBV7-6	TRBJ2-6	19	TRBD1	-
TGCAGCGGTCGAGACAGCAACACTGAAGCTTTCTTT	CSGRDSNTEAFF	TRBV29-1	TRBJ1-1	12	-	few
TGTGCCAGCAGCTTACGGGACAGGGTAAGCACTGAAGCTTTCTTT	CASSLRDRVSTEAFF	TRBV7-8	TRBJ1-1	15	TRBD1	-
TGTGCCAGCACCCGCCCAGGACAAACCTACGAGCAGTACTTC	CASTRPGQTYEQYF	TRBV6-5	TRBJ2-7	14	-	-
TGCGCCAGCAGCCCGGAAGTCGGACTAGCGGGAGGAGAGACCCAGTACTTC	CASSPEVGLAGGETQYF	TRBV4-1	TRBJ2-5	17	TRBD2	-
TGTGCCAGCAGCTCACAGGAAAGTGAGCAGTTCTTC	CASSSQESEQFF	TRBV11-1	TRBJ2-1	12	-	-
TGTGCCAGCAGCCAAGGGACTAGCAGCCCCAATGAGCAGTTCTTC	CASSQGTSSPNEQFF	TRBV4-2	TRBJ2-1	15	TRBD2	-
TGCGCCAGCAGCCAAGACTACAGGGGGCTGAGCTATGGCTACACCTTC	CASSQDYRGLSYGYTF	TRBV4-3	TRBJ1-2	16	TRBD1	once
TGTGCCAGCTCACCACGAAGATCGACAGGGGGGGAGCTGTTTTTT	CASSPRRSTGGELFF	TRBV18	TRBJ2-2	15	TRBD1	-
TGTGCCAGTAGTATAGGGGAGCGGAGGATGAACACTGAAGCTTTCTTT	CASSIGERRMNTEAFF	TRBV19	TRBJ1-1	16	-	-
TGTGCCAGCAGATACCGGGCGGGGTTTAATGAAAAACTGTTTTTT	CASRYRAGFNEKLFF	TRBV27	TRBJ1-4	15	-	-
TGTGCCTGGAGTGGGAAGGGAGGGTACACAGATACGCAGTATTTT	CAWSGKGGYTDTQYF	TRBV30	TRBJ2-3	15	TRBD2	-
TGTGCCAGCAGCTTAGTTATGACTAGCGGGAGCCTCGTTCCCGGGGAGCTGTTTTTT	CASSLVMTSGSLVPGELFF	TRBV7-6	TRBJ2-2	19	TRBD2	-
TGTGCCATCAGTGAGTCCAGGGGCACTGGAGCTTTCTTT	CAISESRGTGAFF	TRBV10-3	TRBJ1-1	13	-	-
TGTGCCAGCAGTTTCATGGGGGGAAGTACAGATACGCAGTATTTT	CASSFMGGSTDTQYF	TRBV28	TRBJ2-3	15	-	-
TGTGCCAGCTCACCGTCGACTAGCGGGTGGCAAGAGACCCAGTACTTC	CASSPSTSGWQETQYF	TRBV18	TRBJ2-5	16	TRBD2	-